These T cell receptor beta chains were read from a single sample in a study of T cells in Graves' hyperthyroidism and ophthalmopathy. MiXCR was run by TCRdb on the multiplex PCR reads, yielding one entry per CDR3 protein. This table has about 570,000 distinct CDR3 sequences, approximately 44% appearing once. Sequencing used peripheral blood or thyroid tissue (not recorded which). Every receptor here comes from an adult woman with Graves' disease, either hyperthyroidism or ophthalmopathy (not recorded which). CDR3s include the opening cysteine and the closing phenylalanine or tryptophan. The D gene is left open where the match is weak. Clone size is given for some rows only: seen once, a few or many times, or a class if the clone is expanded.

V gene	D gene	clone size	J gene	CDR3 DNA	CDR3 protein
TRBV28	NA	many	TRBJ2-1	TGTGCCAGCAGCCTTGACAGGTTCTACAATGAGCAGTTCTTC	CASSLDRFYNEQFF
TRBV28	NA	few	TRBJ1-3	TGTGCCAGTCAGCGACTCTCTGGAAACACCATATATTTT	CASQRLSGNTIYF
TRBV7-9	NA	many	TRBJ1-4	TGTGCCAGCAGCTTAGTCGGGGGGCCTAATGAAAAACTGTTTTTT	CASSLVGGPNEKLFF
TRBV7-2	NA	many	TRBJ1-2	TGTGCCAGCAGCCGGGGATCCGGGGGGTTCACTGGCTACACCTTC	CASSRGSGGFTGYTF
TRBV4-2	NA	many	TRBJ2-7	TGTGCCAGCAGCCAAGATAGAGGACAAAACTACGAGCAGTACTTC	CASSQDRGQNYEQYF
TRBV9	TRBD1	NA	TRBJ1-2	TGTGCCAGCAGCGGATCCCGGGACAGGGGTGTCAACTATGGCTACACCTTC	CASSGSRDRGVNYGYTF
TRBV9	NA	NA	TRBJ2-5	TGTGCCAGCAGCGAACCGGGACTCATTCAAGAGACCCAGTACTTC	CASSEPGLIQETQYF
TRBV4-1	NA	NA	TRBJ1-1	TGCGCCAGCAAGCAGTGGGGGTCTCACATGAACACTGAAGCTTTCTTT	CASKQWGSHMNTEAFF
TRBV20-1	NA	many	TRBJ2-7	TGCACAGTTAGCGACTCCTACGAGCAGTACTTC	CTVSDSYEQYF
TRBV4-2	NA	many	TRBJ1-5	TGTGCCAGCAGCCAAGATGGGCAAGTCAATCAGCCCCAGCATTTT	CASSQDGQVNQPQHF
TRBV4-2	NA	many	TRBJ2-5	TGTGCCAGCAGCCCCGGGGCCCTTCTTAGGGGGGAGACCCAGTACTTC	CASSPGALLRGETQYF
TRBV2	NA	many	TRBJ2-2	TGTGCCAGCAGTGAATCGGCCTTAAGGGGGGCGAGGGAGCTGTTTTTT	CASSESALRGARELFF
TRBV4-2	NA	many	TRBJ2-2	TGTGCCAGCTGCCCCGAGGCGGTGAACACCGGGGAGCTGTTTTTT	CASCPEAVNTGELFF
TRBV20-1	NA	many	TRBJ1-5	TGCAGTGCTAGAGATAGGGTTGGCAATCAGCCCCAGCATTTT	CSARDRVGNQPQHF
TRBV2	NA	many	TRBJ2-7	TGTGCCAGCAACGAGCAGTACTTC	CASNEQYF
TRBV7-3	NA	NA	TRBJ2-1	TGTGCCAGCAGCTTAAGATACGGCAATGAGCAGTTCTTC	CASSLRYGNEQFF
TRBV29-1	TRBD1	NA	TRBJ1-1	TGCAGCGCTGCCGGGACAGGCTTGAACACTGAAGCTTTCTTT	CSAAGTGLNTEAFF
TRBV5-1	NA	many	TRBJ2-6	TGCGCCAGCAGCTTGATCCAATCTGGGGCCAACGTCCTGACTTTC	CASSLIQSGANVLTF
TRBV15	TRBD1	once	TRBJ1-1	TGTGCCACCAGCAGCAGACAGGGACTTTTTGGGGCTTTCTTT	CATSSRQGLFGAFF
TRBV11-2	NA	many	TRBJ1-2	TGTGCCAGCAGCTTAGCACGGTCTGGCTACACCTTC	CASSLARSGYTF
TRBV18	NA	NA	TRBJ2-7	TGTGCCAGCTCACAGGGGGAGGTCTACGAGCAGTACTTC	CASSQGEVYEQYF
TRBV20-1	NA	NA	TRBJ1-5	TGCAGTGCTAGAGATCTCGAGGCTACGGGGGGAGGGACCTACGAGCATTTT	CSARDLEATGGGTYEHF
TRBV28	TRBD2	few	TRBJ2-7	TGTGCCAGCAGTTCCCATCCAGGTCTAGCGGGAGCTGACGAGCAGTACTTC	CASSSHPGLAGADEQYF
TRBV7-8	NA	many	TRBJ1-1	TGTGCCAGCAGCTCATCGGACACCGGAGCTTTCTTT	CASSSSDTGAFF
TRBV10-3	TRBD1	NA	TRBJ2-7	TGTGCCATCAGTGTAGACAGGGTTTCGGTCTACGAGCAGTACTTC	CAISVDRVSVYEQYF
TRBV10-3	NA	few	TRBJ1-5	TGTGCCATCAGTGAGCCGGGACGGTCCAATCAGCCCCAGCATTTT	CAISEPGRSNQPQHF
TRBV20-1	NA	many	TRBJ2-5	TGCAGTGCTAGTGGAATTAGACAAGAGACCCAGTACTTC	CSASGIRQETQYF
TRBV7-6	NA	once	TRBJ1-2	TGTGCCAGCAGCTTAGGACAGGCACCAATTAACTATGGCTACACCTTC	CASSLGQAPINYGYTF
TRBV2	TRBD1	many	TRBJ1-5	TGTGCCAGCAACGGCCAGGGGGGCAATCAGCCCCAGCATTTT	CASNGQGGNQPQHF
TRBV10-3	TRBD2	NA	TRBJ2-5	TGTGCCATCAGTGCGGGACTAGCGGGGAAGTCGACCCAGTACTTC	CAISAGLAGKSTQYF
TRBV7-9	TRBD1	many	TRBJ1-1	TGTGCCAGCAGGCTACTAGACAGGGGGTTCACTGAAGCTTTCTTT	CASRLLDRGFTEAFF
TRBV5-1	TRBD1	many	TRBJ1-3	TGCGCCAGCAGCTTGTGGCCTACAGGGGTTGGAAACACCATATATTTT	CASSLWPTGVGNTIYF
TRBV5-1	NA	many	TRBJ1-1	TGCGCCAGCAGCACACAGGGGAACACTGAAGCTTTCTTT	CASSTQGNTEAFF